The 17 T cell receptor beta chains in this list originate from one sample, sequenced in a study of control samples from healthy donors and cancer patients. Profiled with immunoSEQ multiplex PCR; TCRdb holds only in-frame clones, not every one. The sample yields under 200,000 clones, 90% to 95% seen once. Sequencing used blood. These receptor sequences come from a woman younger than 45 in good health.

The rearrangement links TRBV5-5 to TRBJ1-1, with 8 bases that match TRBD1. Losses at the gene ends were 3 bases for V and 4 bases for J; bases not matched to a gene: 11. This CDR3 contains 16 residues. Germline CDR1 SGHKS, CDR2 YYEKEE (reference sequence). The CDR3 region is CASSSRAGQGATEAFF. As DNA, the CDR3 is TGTGCCAGCAGCTCGCGGGCTGGACAGGGAGCCACTGAAGCTTTCTTT.

The rearrangement uses TRBV6-1 and TRBJ2-6, with D unclear. With 1 base removed from V and 2 bases from J, the gap between germline ends came to 15 bases. The CDR3 runs to 18 residues. The germline V gene encodes CDR1 MNHNS and CDR2 SASEGT. The chain's CDR3 is CASSEGVVGNTGANVLTF. Here the CDR3 DNA reads TGTGCCAGCAGTGAAGGAGTAGTGGGTAATACTGGGGCCAACGTCCTGACTTTC.

The rearrangement uses TRBV29-1 and TRBJ1-1; D is ambiguous. Germline-derived CDR1 and CDR2 are SQVTM and ANQGSEA. The V end lost 0 bases, the J end lost 0 bases, and 11 bases lay between the germline ends. The CDR3 is 15 residues long. CDR3 loop: CSVEDPGYMNTEAFF. The CDR3 region has the DNA TGCAGCGTTGAAGATCCCGGTTACATGAACACTGAAGCTTTCTTT. The entire variable domain, with the rest obtained from reference TRBV29-1 and TRBJ1-1, is as follows: SAVISQKPSRDICQRGTSLTIQCQVDSQVTMMFWYRQQPGQSLTLIATANQGSEATYESGFVIDKFPISRPNLTFSTLTVSNMSPEDSSIYLCSVEDPGYMNTEAFFGQGTRLTVV.

This sequence joins TRBV29-1 and TRBJ2-5, with D tentatively TRBD1 (6 bases). This CDR3 region has 12 residues. The germline V and J ends were trimmed by 6 bases and 6 bases, with 14 bases remaining between them. CDR1 SQVTM and CDR2 ANQGSEA come from the germline V gene. DNA of the CDR3: TGCAGCGTGTACAGGGCGGAGAAGACCCAGTACTTC. Protein product: CSVYRAEKTQYF.

This chain joins TRBV24-1 and TRBJ2-7; D is perhaps TRBD1 (6 bases). CDR3 length equals 15 residues. Trimming took 0 bases from V and 6 from J, leaving 14 bases between them. Germline values: CDR1 KGHDR, CDR2 SFDVKD. In DNA form, the CDR3 reads TGTGCCACCAGTGATTTGAACAGGGACACTAGCGAGCAGTACTTC. As protein: CATSDLNRDTSEQYF.

The chain uses TRBV7-2 and TRBJ1-4, with D maybe TRBD1 (5 bases). Trimming shortened V by 1 base and J by 8 bases, and 20 bases separated the two germline ends. CDR1 is SGHTA and CDR2 is FQGNSA in the germline V gene. The CDR3 contains 17 residues. The CDR3 spells CASSLEAGLLLGEKLFF. The CDR3 coding sequence is TGTGCCAGCAGCTTAGAGGCGGGGCTGCTCCTCGGGGAAAAACTGTTTTTT.

The chain uses TRBV7-9 and TRBJ2-7, with D tentatively TRBD2 (5 bases). Trimming took off 6 bases at V and 0 bases at J, with 9 bases between the two ends. The germline V gene has CDR1 SEHNR and CDR2 FQNEAQ (reference sequence). The CDR3 runs 13 residues. The CDR3 DNA follows: TGTGCCAGCAGGGTTAGCGCCTCCTACGAGCAGTACTTC. Amino acid sequence: CASRVSASYEQYF.

The chain links TRBV28 to TRBJ1-4, with D possibly TRBD1 on 5 matching bases. The CDR3 contains 15 residues. Trimming removed 2 bases from V and 6 bases from J, with 13 bases in between. Per the germline V gene, CDR1 is MDHEN and CDR2 is SYDVKM. The CDR3 nucleotides read TGTGCCAGCAGTTTAGCGGGGCATGGGGATGAAAAACTGTTTTTT. This codes for CASSLAGHGDEKLFF.

The CDR3 is CASSLGREGYADTQYF. CDR3 DNA sequence: TGTGCCAGCAGCTTAGGCAGGGAAGGTTACGCAGATACGCAGTATTTT. The chain recombines TRBV7-3 with TRBJ2-3; perhaps TRBD1 as D (5 bases). V lost 2 bases and J 4 bases, leaving 16 bases between the germline ends. This CDR3 spans 16 amino acids. The germline CDR1 and CDR2 sequences are SGHTA and FQGTGA.

The chain links TRBV20-1 to TRBJ2-3, with 9 bases aligning to TRBD2. The CDR3 loop spans 19 amino acids. The germline V gene encodes CDR1 DFQATT and CDR2 SNEGSKA (reference sequence). With V trimmed by 3 bases and J by 4 bases, 20 bases remained unmatched. The DNA of the CDR3 is TGCAGTGCTAGTAATCCTTTGGCGGGAGGGCCGATTTTGGCAGATACGCAGTATTTT. Its translation is CSASNPLAGGPILADTQYF.

The CDR3: CASSYGTGNQPQHF. Written as DNA, the CDR3 is TGTGCCAGCAGTTACGGGACCGGTAATCAGCCCCAGCATTTT. This rearrangement joins TRBV6-5 to TRBJ1-5; D possibly corresponds to TRBD1 (5 bases). The CDR3 totals 14 residues. Germline V gene lookup returns CDR1 MNHEY and CDR2 SVGAGI. Trimming pared 2 bases from V and 4 bases from J, leaving 9 bases between.

The chain carries TRBV4-1 and TRBJ2-1; no reliable D call. Germline CDR1 is MGHRA and CDR2 is YSYEKL. The CDR3 sequence is 14 residues long. V gave up 1 base and J gave up 4 bases, with 8 bases separating them. The CDR3 reads CASSQAYSYNEQFF. The CDR3 region has the DNA TGCGCCAGCAGCCAAGCCTACAGTTACAATGAGCAGTTCTTC.

The V and J genes are TRBV7-2 and TRBJ1-2; D unresolved. Trimming took 5 bases from V and 2 from J, leaving 12 bases between them. The CDR3 runs 14 residues. Germline V lookup: CDR1 SGHTA, CDR2 FQGNSA. The CDR3 spells CASSPRGVNYGYTF. For the CDR3, the DNA is TGTGCCAGCAGCCCCCGTGGGGTCAACTATGGCTACACCTTC.

V gene TRBV4-3 combines with J gene TRBJ1-1, with no clear D. The CDR3 extends over 19 amino acids. V lost 1 base and J lost 0, with 21 bases in between. Germline V gene lookup returns CDR1 LGHNA and CDR2 YSLEER. The CDR3 sequence: CASSQVGRLGVRMNTEAFF. The CDR3 coding sequence is TGCGCCAGCAGCCAAGTTGGACGGCTAGGAGTTAGGATGAACACTGAAGCTTTCTTT.

The V gene is TRBV27, the J gene TRBJ2-4, with a weak D call TRBD1 (5 bases). Germline V gene sequence: CDR1 MNHEY, CDR2 SMNVEV (reference sequence). V shed 3 bases and J shed 1 base, with 10 bases lying between them. The CDR3 sequence is 15 residues long. The DNA of the CDR3 is TGTGCCAGCAGTTTGGCAGGGTTCGCCAAAAACATTCAGTACTTC. As protein: CASSLAGFAKNIQYF.

The gene calls are TRBV10-1 and TRBJ1-1, with no clear D. CDR3 size: 13 residues. Trimming cost V 3 bases and J 7 bases, with 12 bases left between them. Germline V gene data show CDR1 as WNHNN and CDR2 as SYGVQD (reference sequence). Written as DNA, the CDR3 is TGCGCCAGCAGTGAAAATCACCGCCATGAAGCTTTCTTT. Its translation: CASSENHRHEAFF.

For the CDR3, the DNA is TGTGCCAGCAGCCCACGGGACAGGGACTACGAGCAGTACTTC. As protein: CASSPRDRDYEQYF. The chain combines TRBV9 with TRBJ2-7; 9 positions match TRBD1. Germline V lookup: CDR1 SGDLS, CDR2 YYNGEE. The CDR3 contains 14 residues. Trimming cost V 4 bases and J 3 bases; bases outside gene matches: 5.